The 21 T cell receptor beta chains below all came from one sample that was sequenced in a study of regulatory T cells in long-lasting Graves disease. Time point specified: newly diagnosed GD, antithyroid drugs for less than 3 months. The TCR library used RNA extracted from PBMCs. With iRepertoire HTBI primers and Arm-PCR of CDR3 regions, TCR beta libraries were built. Each CDR3 protein gets one entry after TCRdb re-called the multiplex PCR reads with MiXCR. The profile shows about 540,000 distinct CDR3 sequences, approximately 12% of them singletons. Separately, the same data were catalogued under a study of T cells in Graves' hyperthyroidism and ophthalmopathy.

This material consisted of peripheral blood mononuclear cells (PBMCs), taken at new diagnosis, from a patient treated with antithyroid drugs. Receptor source: a young man with Graves disease.

This clonotype was picked up many times. The CDR3 nucleotides read TGCAGTGCTAGACGGGGAGATCAGCCCCAGCATTTT. Translating gives CSARRGDQPQHF. The chain joins TRBV20-1 to TRBJ1-5; D unresolved. The germline gives CDR1 DFQATT, CDR2 SNEGSKA (reference sequence). The CDR3 extends over 12 amino acids. Deletions cut 2 bases from V and 5 bases from J, with 7 bases between.

Of note for this clonotype: Just one base apart from a much larger clone, this may be a read error. The chain joins TRBV5-1 to TRBJ2-1, with 9 bases identical to TRBD2. Germline values: CDR1 SGHRS, CDR2 YFSETQ. The CDR3 runs to 15 residues. The CDR3 spells CASSGGLALYNVQFF. Written as DNA, the CDR3 is TGCGCCAGCAGCGGCGGACTAGCGCTTTACAATGTGCAGTTCTTC.

This clonotype was counted at least ten times. The chain combines TRBV11-2 with TRBJ1-1; D remains ambiguous. The CDR3 extends over 15 amino acids. Germline CDR1 is SGHAT and CDR2 is FQNNGV. Deletions cut 1 base from V and 1 base from J, with 10 bases between. The CDR3 loop reads CASSLGPGENTEAFF. In DNA, the CDR3 is TGTGCCAGCAGCTTAGGGCCGGGAGAGAACACTGAAGCTTTCTTT.

Ten or more counts support this clonotype. The rearrangement joins TRBV7-3 to TRBJ2-2, with 12 bases identical to TRBD2. CDR3 length equals 17 residues. With 3 bases clipped from V and 8 bases from J, the junction kept 10 bases outside the gene matches. Per germline, CDR1 SGHTA and CDR2 FQGTGA. The CDR3 is CASSFSSSGRADGELFF. DNA for the CDR3: TGTGCCAGCAGCTTTTCTTCTAGCGGGAGGGCCGATGGGGAGCTGTTTTTT.

The table lists this clonotype with many counts. The chain combines TRBV7-6 with TRBJ1-2, with D possibly matching TRBD1 (6 bases). The CDR3 runs 14 residues. The germline V gene encodes CDR1 SGHVS and CDR2 FNYEAQ. Trimming took 5 bases from V and 2 from J, leaving 12 bases between them. The CDR3 sequence is CASSPRDRNYGYTF. The CDR3 DNA is TGTGCCAGCAGCCCCCGCGACAGGAACTATGGCTACACCTTC.

CDR3 sequence: CSASGDYEQYF. CDR3 bases: TGCAGTGCTTCCGGAGACTACGAGCAGTACTTC. The J gene is TRBJ2-7, the V gene TRBV20-1; D not certain. The CDR3 sequence is 11 residues long. CDR1 is DFQATT, CDR2 SNEGSKA, per germline (reference sequence). Trimming stripped 5 bases from V and 3 bases from J, with 8 bases between.

As DNA, the CDR3 is TGTGCCAGCTCACCCACCACTAGCGGGAGCAATGAGCAGTTCTTC. Translation gives CASSPTTSGSNEQFF. The V gene is TRBV18, the J gene TRBJ2-1; 11 nucleotides line up with TRBD2. Germline V gene data show CDR1 as KGHSH and CDR2 as LQKENI. The CDR3 runs to 15 residues. V shed 3 bases and J 6 bases; nucleotides not matched to a gene: 4.

With regard to this clonotype: An end of the junction differs from the germline gene, which may be a read error. The chain uses TRBV18 and TRBJ2-5; D perhaps matches TRBD1 (7 bases). CDR3 size: 13 residues. Per the germline V gene, CDR1 is KGHSH and CDR2 is LQKENI. CDR3 sequence (DNA): TGTGCAGTCAAGGAGGGGGCCCAAGAGACCCGGTACTTC. Its protein product is CAVKEGAQETRYF.

This clonotype was picked up a small number of times. The chain employs TRBV7-6 and TRBJ1-2, with D tentatively TRBD1 (5 bases). This CDR3 spans 15 amino acids. Germline V gives CDR1 SGHVS, CDR2 FNYEAQ. V was shortened by 2 bases and J by 8 bases, with 18 bases between the two germline ends. CDR3 in DNA: TGTGCCAGCAGCTTAACGCAAGGGGATCTTTTCGGCTACACCTTC. Protein: CASSLTQGDLFGYTF.

The chain joins TRBV5-1 to TRBJ2-1; TRBD2 agrees at 9 bases. CDR1 is SGHRS and CDR2 is YFSETQ in the germline V gene. V lost 0 bases, J lost 7 bases, and 8 bases stayed unmatched. This CDR3 has 16 residues. CDR3 sequence reads: CASSLAPREGWNEQFF. The CDR3, as DNA: TGCGCCAGCAGCTTGGCCCCGCGGGAGGGCTGGAATGAGCAGTTCTTC.

The CDR3: CATSEHKMQETQYF. The DNA for the CDR3 is TGTGCCACCAGTGAACACAAAATGCAAGAGACCCAGTACTTC. This chain uses TRBV24-1 with TRBJ2-5, with no clear D. V lost 4 bases, J lost 2 bases, and 10 bases lay in between. Germline V gene lookup returns CDR1 KGHDR and CDR2 SFDVKD. This CDR3 has 14 residues.

This chain uses TRBV3-1 with TRBJ2-7, with TRBD2 identical over 8 bases. Germline CDR1 reads LGHDT; CDR2 reads YNNKEL (reference sequence). V was pared by 1 base and J by 5 bases, with 7 bases of the junction left unmatched. This CDR3 contains 15 residues. CDR3 amino acids: CASSQGRSGNNEQYF. The CDR3 region has the DNA TGTGCCAGCAGCCAAGGACGTAGCGGGAACAACGAGCAGTACTTC.

This clonotype was recorded at least ten times. The rearrangement uses TRBV5-1 and TRBJ2-7; possibly TRBD1 or TRBD2 for D (5 bases each). Trimming took 4 bases from V and 5 from J, leaving 13 bases between them. The germline V gene encodes CDR1 SGHRS and CDR2 YFSETQ. The length of the CDR3 is 13 residues. CDR3 bases: TGCGCCAGCAGCGAAGGGAGCAGGGACGAGCAGTACTTC. Translated: CASSEGSRDEQYF.

This clonotype was seen many times. This chain connects TRBV29-1 to TRBJ2-7; no definite D call. The germline V gene has CDR1 SQVTM and CDR2 ANQGSEA. The CDR3 covers 9 residues. The V and J ends lost 7 bases and 4 bases respectively, with 5 bases between them. The CDR3 DNA reads as TGCAGCGGGGTATACGAGCAGTACTTC. This codes for CSGVYEQYF.

This clonotype showed up many times. The CDR3 nucleotides read TGTGCCAGCAGCTTAGCCCTAGCGGGAGAAAGTATGCAGTACTTC. Encoded protein: CASSLALAGESMQYF. The J gene is TRBJ2-7, the V gene TRBV7-8, with 10 bases identical to TRBD2. Germline CDR1 is SGHVS and CDR2 is FQNEAQ. V dropped 0 bases and J dropped 9; count of bases not matched to a gene: 8. The CDR3 covers 15 residues.

In this sample, this clonotype turned up many times. The chain joins TRBV10-3 to TRBJ1-1, with a possible D match to TRBD1 (6 bases). The CDR3 extends over 16 amino acids. The V gene's germline CDR1 is ENHRY and CDR2 SYGVKD. V was clipped by 11 bases and J by 0 bases, with 22 bases between them. The CDR3 loop is CAVGPTGQSMNTEAFF. The CDR3, as DNA: TGTGCCGTGGGGCCTACGGGACAAAGCATGAACACTGAAGCTTTCTTT.

This clonotype showed up many times. The chain carries TRBV27 and TRBJ1-5; 8 bases are a match to TRBD1. After removal of 5 bases from V and 11 bases from J, the junction contained 8 bases not matched to a gene. The germline CDR1 and CDR2 sequences are MNHEY and SMNVEV (reference sequence). The CDR3 sequence is 13 residues long. The DNA for the CDR3 is TGTGCCAGCAGTCCCGGACAGGGTTTGGCCCAGCATTTT. Protein: CASSPGQGLAQHF.

This clonotype has at least ten counts. The chain employs TRBV20-1 and TRBJ2-1; a possible D gene is TRBD2 (6 bases). This CDR3 is 14 amino acids long. Deletions cut 5 bases from V and 4 bases from J, with 15 bases between. The germline V gene has CDR1 DFQATT and CDR2 SNEGSKA (reference sequence). This CDR3 reads CSAPARERYNEQFF. For the CDR3, the DNA is TGCAGTGCTCCCGCCCGGGAGAGGTACAATGAGCAGTTCTTC.

V is TRBV6-1 and J is TRBJ1-5, with a tentative D call TRBD1 (6 bases). The germline CDR1 and CDR2 sequences are MNHNS and SASEGT. Trimming shortened V by 5 bases and J by 3 bases, and 11 bases separated the two germline ends. There are 14 residues in the CDR3. Written as DNA, the CDR3 is TGTGCCAGCAGTACCGGACAGCTCAATCAGCCCCAGCATTTT. It encodes CASSTGQLNQPQHF.

This clonotype was found many times. This rearrangement joins TRBV7-2 to TRBJ2-7; a weak D match, TRBD2 (7 bases). Germline V gives CDR1 SGHTA, CDR2 FQGNSA. The CDR3 consists of 13 residues. V shed 6 bases and J shed 7 bases, with 16 bases lying between them. The CDR3 protein is CASRGGGGAEQYF. The CDR3 DNA reads TGTGCCAGCAGAGGGGGGGGAGGTGCGGAGCAGTACTTC.

A remark on this clonotype: One base away lies a much larger clone, so this may be a sequencing read error. The chain couples TRBV12-3 or TRBV12-4 to TRBJ2-7; 11 nucleotides line up with TRBD2. Trimming took 6 bases from V and 7 from J; bases not matched to a gene: 14. The CDR3 extends over 16 amino acids. The CDR3 DNA reads as TGTGCCAGCAGACCTGGGACTAGCGGTTCCTACAATGAGCAGTACTTC. It yields the protein CASRPGTSGSYNEQYF.